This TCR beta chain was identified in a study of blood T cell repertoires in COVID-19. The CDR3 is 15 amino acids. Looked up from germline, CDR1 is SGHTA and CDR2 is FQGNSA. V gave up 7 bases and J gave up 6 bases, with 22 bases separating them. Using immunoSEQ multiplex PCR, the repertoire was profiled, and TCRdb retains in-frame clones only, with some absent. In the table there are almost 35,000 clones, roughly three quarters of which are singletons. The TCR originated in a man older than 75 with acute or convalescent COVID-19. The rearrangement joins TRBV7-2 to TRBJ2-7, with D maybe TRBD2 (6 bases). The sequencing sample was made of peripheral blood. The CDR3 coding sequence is TGTGCCAGCAACCCAGGGACCATGGGGGGTAGCGAGCAGTACTTC. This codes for CASNPGTMGGSEQYF.